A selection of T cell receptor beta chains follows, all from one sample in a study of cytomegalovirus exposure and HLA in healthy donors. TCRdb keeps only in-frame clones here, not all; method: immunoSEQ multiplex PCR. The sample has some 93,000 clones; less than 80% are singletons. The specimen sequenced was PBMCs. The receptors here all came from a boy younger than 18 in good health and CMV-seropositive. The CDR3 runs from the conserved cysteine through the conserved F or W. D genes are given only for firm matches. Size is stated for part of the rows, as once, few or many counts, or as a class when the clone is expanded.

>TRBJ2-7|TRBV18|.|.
CASSPRGKGYEQYF
TGTGCCAGCTCACCAAGGGGGAAGGGCTACGAGCAGTACTTC
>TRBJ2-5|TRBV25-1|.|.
CASSESPRETQYF
TGTGCCAGCAGTGAATCGCCGAGGGAGACCCAGTACTTC
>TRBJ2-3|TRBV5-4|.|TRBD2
CASSSSGTSWSTDTQYF
TGTGCCAGCAGCTCGTCCGGGACTAGCTGGAGCACAGATACGCAGTATTTT
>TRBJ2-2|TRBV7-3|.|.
CASSLRGGNTGELFF
TGTGCCAGCAGCTTAAGAGGAGGGAACACCGGGGAGCTGTTTTTT
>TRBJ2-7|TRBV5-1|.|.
CASSLGQRIYEQYF
TGCGCCAGCAGCTTGGGCCAGAGGATCTACGAGCAGTACTTC
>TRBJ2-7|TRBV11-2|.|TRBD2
CASRLRGGRVSEQYF
TGTGCCAGCAGGCTTAGGGGAGGGAGGGTCTCCGAGCAGTACTTC
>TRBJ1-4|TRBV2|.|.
CAGKTPGSLREKLFF
TGTGCCGGAAAGACACCGGGATCGCTGCGTGAAAAACTGTTTTTT
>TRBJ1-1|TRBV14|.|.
CASSLGGWAYEAFF
TGTGCCAGCAGTCTAGGAGGTTGGGCATATGAAGCTTTCTTT
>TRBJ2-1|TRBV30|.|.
CAWSVLTLADNEQFF
TGTGCCTGGAGTGTGTTAACGTTAGCGGACAATGAGCAGTTCTTC
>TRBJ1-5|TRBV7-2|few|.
CASSSHVTSNQPQHF
TGTGCCAGCAGCTCACACGTAACTAGCAATCAGCCCCAGCATTTT